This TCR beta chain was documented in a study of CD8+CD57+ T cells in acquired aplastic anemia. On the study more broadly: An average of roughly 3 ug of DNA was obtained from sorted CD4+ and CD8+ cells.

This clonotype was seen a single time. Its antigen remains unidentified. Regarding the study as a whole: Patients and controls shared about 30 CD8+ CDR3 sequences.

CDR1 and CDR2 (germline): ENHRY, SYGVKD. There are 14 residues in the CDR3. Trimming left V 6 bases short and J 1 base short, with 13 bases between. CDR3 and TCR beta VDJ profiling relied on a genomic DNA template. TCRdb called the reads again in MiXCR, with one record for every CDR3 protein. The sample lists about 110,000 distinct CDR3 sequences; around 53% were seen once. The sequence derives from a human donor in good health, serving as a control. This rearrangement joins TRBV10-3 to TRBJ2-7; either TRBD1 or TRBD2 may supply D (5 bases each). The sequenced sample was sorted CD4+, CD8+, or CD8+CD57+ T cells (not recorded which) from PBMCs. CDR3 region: CAISSGTASYEQYV. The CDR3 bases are TGTGCCATCAGCTCCGGGACGGCATCCTACGAGCAGTACGTC.